These T cell receptor beta chains were read from a single sample in a study of sequential checkpoint blockade in melanoma. The assay was immunoSEQ multiplex PCR, and TCRdb's table has in-frame clones only and misses some. The table lists fewer than 8,000 clones, 23% of them singletons, with 5.5% to 6% in the top ten. Sample: tumor tissue (inferred from file names), taken from a patient given nivolumab and ipilimumab in sequence. Receptors originate from a human donor with melanoma. CDR3s leave out the opening cysteine and the closing phenylalanine or tryptophan. Fields, in order: V gene, CDR3 protein.

V gene: TRBV14; CDR3 protein: ASSQDPGGNSPLH
V gene: TRBV6-8; CDR3 protein: AISSLVNTEAF
V gene: TRBV19; CDR3 protein: ASSIVAFTDTQY
V gene: TRBV4-1; CDR3 protein: ASSQEVSGTTYEQY
V gene: TRBV5-1; CDR3 protein: ASSLLSLNTEAF
V gene: TRBV6-8; CDR3 protein: ASSSGQGTGELF
V gene: TRBV23-1; CDR3 protein: ASSLGQGGGYT
V gene: TRBV11-3; CDR3 protein: ASTLAGGRNIQY
V gene: TRBV19; CDR3 protein: ASSIDHSRTSYNEQF
V gene: TRBV29-1; CDR3 protein: SVGLAGRPVNTGELF
V gene: TRBV9; CDR3 protein: ASSVQGEALQF
V gene: TRBV6-1; CDR3 protein: ASSEAWMSNEKLF
V gene: TRBV4-1; CDR3 protein: ASSQVSSYEQY
V gene: TRBV19; CDR3 protein: ASSIDGNQGATGELF
V gene: TRBV6-8; CDR3 protein: ASSYGSLGGEETQY
V gene: TRBV18; CDR3 protein: ASSRGPLYEQY
V gene: TRBV18; CDR3 protein: ASSPRTQNTEAF
V gene: TRBV11-3; CDR3 protein: ASSLGTSGTGAGNTIY
V gene: TRBV19; CDR3 protein: ASSPRTSGYT
V gene: TRBV28; CDR3 protein: ASRDWTGGQPQH
V gene: TRBV28; CDR3 protein: ASSLSLEMWSTEAF
V gene: TRBV12-5; CDR3 protein: ASGLVWEVGTGELF
V gene: TRBV11-3; CDR3 protein: ASSFTFGREPYGYT
V gene: TRBV11-3; CDR3 protein: ASSFIAGTQSEQF
V gene: TRBV6-8; CDR3 protein: ASSPRGGSYEQY
V gene: TRBV18; CDR3 protein: ASSPQGNTIY
V gene: TRBV19; CDR3 protein: ASSITGRTGELF
V gene: TRBV11-3; CDR3 protein: ASSLPGQGSGIFEKLF
V gene: TRBV6-8; CDR3 protein: ASRGLAGDAGANVLT
V gene: TRBV11-3; CDR3 protein: ASSLGLAGTYEQY
V gene: TRBV9; CDR3 protein: ASRTGTGSED
V gene: TRBV14; CDR3 protein: ASSLGGSYNSPLH
V gene: TRBV18; CDR3 protein: ASSRGQGPQETQY
V gene: TRBV6-8; CDR3 protein: ASSRDRGNYGYT
V gene: TRBV7-8; CDR3 protein: ASSPDPHAEQY
V gene: TRBV5-1; CDR3 protein: ASSTVEGNTEAF
V gene: TRBV10-2; CDR3 protein: ASSDAVVVYEQF
V gene: TRBV19; CDR3 protein: ASRETRTHEQY
V gene: TRBV5-1; CDR3 protein: ASRDRDITGELF
V gene: TRBV19; CDR3 protein: ASSIGPGVYEQY
V gene: TRBV9; CDR3 protein: ASSDRPDTQY
V gene: TRBV30; CDR3 protein: AWDSLGDYQETQY
V gene: TRBV11-3; CDR3 protein: ASSTQGGGRNTIY
V gene: TRBV6-8; CDR3 protein: AIRTSHDLTSGEGTQY
V gene: TRBV18; CDR3 protein: ASSPPSGRTNEQF
V gene: TRBV30; CDR3 protein: AWSAAGGTDTQY
V gene: TRBV5-1; CDR3 protein: ASSLKRVVEEKLF
V gene: TRBV18; CDR3 protein: ASSPSTVSTDTQY
V gene: TRBV6-1; CDR3 protein: ASSEDRPYQPQH
V gene: TRBV15; CDR3 protein: ATSRDREQETQY
V gene: TRBV19; CDR3 protein: ASSPSGSMGELF
V gene: TRBV6-8; CDR3 protein: ASSSGTSGGPRRSEQF
V gene: TRBV9; CDR3 protein: ASSVGVMVGQYNEQF
V gene: TRBV11-3; CDR3 protein: ASSLFGQGNEKLF
V gene: TRBV18; CDR3 protein: ASSPRSGYGNYEQY
V gene: TRBV7-5; CDR3 protein: ASSPWVDRVADQPQH
V gene: TRBV18; CDR3 protein: ASSAGQGLYGYT